A single T cell receptor beta chain is shown here with its context. No antigen is known for it. The junction differs from germline at one of its ends, possibly a read error. This specimen belongs to a study of tumor and adjacent non-tumor tissue in lung cancer. Study as a whole: The patients, 10 men and four to six women, were roughly 30 to 80 with stage I to III disease. On average, productive TCRbeta reads reached some 4.2 million per sample. General study points: TCR diversity was significantly greater in tumor than normal lung tissue.

RNA was extracted from bulk tissue without any cell sorting. The library came from three nested PCR rounds adapted from ARM-PCR protocols. TCRdb re-derived calls from the multiplex PCR reads in MiXCR, one entry per CDR3 protein. In the table there are 75,000 to 100,000 distinct CDR3 sequences, around 71% of which are singletons. The source of this sequence is a man in his sixties with non-small cell lung cancer. The specimen sequenced was lung tumor tissue.

The CDR3 bases are TGCGCCAGCAACTTGGTTGGCGATCATGGATCACCCCTCCACTTC. This codes for CASNLVGDHGSPLHF. The genes are TRBV5-1 and TRBJ1-6; D is undetermined. The length of the CDR3 is 15 residues. The germline V gene has CDR1 SGHRS and CDR2 YFSETQ.